The clone carrying this T cell receptor (beta chain) is a singleton in its sample. Clones were read by immunoSEQ multiplex PCR, and TCRdb kept only the in-frame ones, dropping some. The sample records approximately 110,000 clones, 80% to 95% being singletons. This record comes from a study of control samples from healthy donors and cancer patients. The sequenced material came from blood. The sequence came from a woman younger than 30 in good health.

The CDR3 nucleotides are TGTGCCAGCTCCCGGAACGGGGGCACTGAAGCTTTCTTT. Encoded protein: CASSRNGGTEAFF. This chain uses TRBV18 with TRBJ1-1; TRBD1 is a possible D gene (5 bases). V lost 6 bases and J 4 bases, leaving 12 bases between the germline ends. This CDR3 has 13 residues. Germline V gene lookup returns CDR1 KGHSH and CDR2 LQKENI. Based on the CDR3 plus reference TRBV18 and TRBJ1-1, the full variable domain is NAGVMQNPRHLVRRRGQEARLRCSPMKGHSHVYWYRQLPEEGLKFMVYLQKENIIDESGMPKERFSAEFPKEGPSILRIQQVVRGDSAAYFCASSRNGGTEAFFGQGTRLTVV.